This T cell receptor beta chain was recovered during a study of cytomegalovirus exposure and HLA in healthy donors. The CDR3 totals 12 residues. The germline CDR1 and CDR2 sequences are SNHLY and FYNNEI. With 5 bases removed from V and 9 bases from J, the gap between germline ends came to 13 bases. It was with 60 Vbeta and 13 Jbeta primers that the PCR ran. Repertoires were generated with immunoSEQ multiplex PCR, while TCRdb's copy carries only in-frame clones and drops some. The profile shows some 180,000 clones, about three quarters of them singletons. This TCR was sampled from a man between 18 and 35 years old in good health and CMV-seronegative. The material sequenced was PBMCs. The genes are TRBV2 and TRBJ1-1; tentatively, D is TRBD1 (5 bases). DNA for the CDR3: TGTGCCAGCAGTCCCCGACAGTACCAAGCTTTCTTT. This gives the protein CASSPRQYQAFF. Drawing the rest from reference TRBV2 and TRBJ1-1, the complete variable domain is EPEVTQTPSHQVTQMGQEVILRCVPISNHLYFYWYRQILGQKVEFLVSFYNNEISEKSEIFDDQFSVERPDGSNFTLKIRSTKLEDSAMYFCASSPRQYQAFFGQGTRLTVV.